This T cell receptor (beta chain) was recovered during a study of blood T cell repertoires in COVID-19. About the study: The United States, Italy and Spain were the sources of the acute and convalescent COVID-19 samples. T cells, B-cell-depleted T cells, or PBMCs provided the cDNA or gDNA that served as material.

Per the study methods: Amplification of reference gene primers was used by the study to estimate nucleated cell counts. Method: immunoSEQ multiplex PCR; TCRdb's copy keeps in-frame clones and lacks some. D and trimming come from the DNA, and the V and J calls and clone size come from that table. The sample has more than 150,000 clones; about 89% are singletons. The CDR3 sequence is 14 residues long. V trimming: 3 bases; J trimming: 4 bases; junction bases outside the gene matches: 1. Looked up from germline, CDR1 is LGHNT and CDR2 is FRNRAP. The chain employs TRBV12-5 and TRBJ2-3; TRBD1 matches at 10 bases. This TCR derives from a man between 60 and 70 years old with acute or convalescent COVID-19. The sample comprised peripheral blood. The CDR3 spells CASGFGQGADTQYF. The CDR3, as DNA: TGTGCTAGTGGTTTTGGACAGGGGGCAGATACGCAGTATTTT.